This T cell receptor beta chain is from a study of beta chain features in type 1 diabetes. Study conclusions and caveats: TCRB repertoires of naive, central memory and Treg cells appeared more similar among patients than among healthy donors.

This CDR3 comprises 13 residues. After removal of 3 bases from V and 7 bases from J, the junction contained 6 bases not matched to a gene. Germline-derived CDR1 and CDR2 are SGHRS and YFSETQ. A single heparinised draw of 95 to 150 mL on average was taken per donor. Researchers reported sorting CD4+ naive, central memory, regulatory and stem cell-like memory cells via CD45RO/CCR7/CD25/CD127/CD95/CD27. Every isolated RNA sample was fully reverse transcribed, so sequencing captured expressed TCRB transcripts. TCRdb keeps only in-frame clones here, not all; method: immunoSEQ multiplex PCR. The data contain 900,000 or so clones, about a sixth of them singletons. Details on this clone: Its antigen is unknown.

This chain joins TRBV5-1 and TRBJ2-7, with 8 bases aligning to TRBD1. The TCR sequence derives from a woman aged 18-30 years in good health. Input material: naive CD4+ T cells from blood. The CDR3 sequence is CASSSQGAEEQYF. Here the CDR3 DNA reads TGCGCCAGCAGCTCGCAGGGGGCTGAAGAGCAGTACTTC.